This T cell receptor (beta chain) was captured in a study of T cell changes during pregnancy in multiple sclerosis (dated by TCRdb to 2018 to 2020). General notes on the study: Changes in the T cell repertoire over the course of pregnancy were examined in this study in women with multiple sclerosis.

Libraries came from the immunoSEQ multiplex PCR assay. The source is immuneACCESS, and TCRdb retained only in-frame sequences with V and J called. Part of the clones is not carried over; for the studies checked, unresolved V genes explain less than half of this, and the remainder is unexplained. In all, the sample holds tens of thousands of clones, and more than 90% of those were seen once. The top ten hold about 1.2% of the sample. Details on this clone: What antigen it recognizes has not been identified. Base qualities are missing; no much larger clone stands one base away.

The sequences come from peripheral blood, collected in the third trimester of pregnancy. This receptor was identified in a female donor with multiple sclerosis, enrolled in a pregnancy study.

The DNA reads TGTGCCAGCTCACCAGGGACAACCACTAATGAAAAACTGTTTTTT. This yields the protein CASSPGTTTNEKLFF. The chain is assembled from TRBV18 and TRBJ1-4; tentative D gene TRBD1, with 6 bases matching. CDR1 KGHSH and CDR2 LQKENI were looked up in the germline V gene. From the cysteine through the phenylalanine, the CDR3 covers 15 amino acids. Kept here is only the CDR3 DNA, which spans 45 bases and is read in frame from base 1. Trimming removed 2 bases from V and 2 bases from J, leaving 9 bases between the germline ends.